The 18 T cell receptor beta chains below come from one sample, sequenced in a study of cytomegalovirus exposure and HLA in healthy donors. The PCR was carried out with 60 Vbeta primers and 13 Jbeta primers. Data came from immunoSEQ multiplex PCR; TCRdb stores just in-frame clones and leaves some out. The table for this sample gives about 92,000 clones. Material: PBMCs. These receptors were collected from a man aged 45 to 65 in good health and CMV-seropositive.

V and J are TRBV10-3 and TRBJ1-2; D might be TRBD1 (6 bases). Germline CDR1 is ENHRY and CDR2 is SYGVKD. CDR3 length equals 16 residues. V shed 6 bases and J shed 0 bases, with 17 bases lying between them. CDR3 sequence reads: CAIRDSTQKANYGYTF. The CDR3 DNA is TGTGCCATCAGGGACAGCACCCAAAAAGCTAACTATGGCTACACCTTC.

This chain uses TRBV6-6 with TRBJ2-2, with 7 bases that match TRBD2. The CDR3 loop spans 16 amino acids. Germline CDR1 and CDR2: MNHNY and SVGAGI (reference sequence). Trimming removed 4 bases from V and 0 bases from J; junction bases left unmatched: 5. CDR3 in amino acids: CASSSQRGANTGELFF. As DNA, the CDR3 is TGTGCCAGCAGTTCCCAGCGGGGAGCGAACACCGGGGAGCTGTTTTTT.

The chain carries TRBV6-5 and TRBJ1-5; D is unclear. V was cut by 5 bases and J by 4 bases, with 9 bases left in between. This CDR3 spans 13 amino acids. Germline CDR1 reads MNHEY; CDR2 reads SVGAGI. CDR3 DNA sequence: TGTGCCAGCAGTGTGGAGGAGAATCAGCCCCAGCATTTT. Its translation is CASSVEENQPQHF.

This chain links TRBV19 with TRBJ2-7, with TRBD2 matching over 13 bases. V dropped 5 bases and J dropped 1; count of bases not matched to a gene: 8. The V gene's germline CDR1 is LNHDA and CDR2 SQIVND (reference sequence). The CDR3 runs to 17 residues. The CDR3 DNA reads TGTGCCAGTAGTTCGAGGACTAGCGGGAGTGATTCCTACGAGCAGTACTTC. Its protein is CASSSRTSGSDSYEQYF.

As for this clone: The identical CDR3 is also encoded by other nucleotide sequences in the sample. The rearrangement links TRBV6-5 to TRBJ1-2, with D maybe TRBD1 (5 bases). The V end lost 3 bases, the J end lost 4 bases, and 9 bases lay between the germline ends. The CDR3 contains 13 residues. Germline assignment: CDR1 MNHEY and CDR2 SVGAGI. CDR3 sequence (DNA): TGTGCCAGCAGTTATCAGGGCGGCTATGGCTACACCTTC. Amino acid sequence: CASSYQGGYGYTF.

The chain uses TRBV25-1 and TRBJ2-1; 7 nucleotides agree with TRBD2. Germline values: CDR1 MGHDK, CDR2 SYGVNS. V was clipped by 6 bases and J by 4 bases; unmatched bases: 6. This CDR3 is built from 14 residues. The DNA of the CDR3 is TGTGCCAGCAGCGCAGGCGGGAGATACAATGAGCAGTTCTTC. Protein sequence: CASSAGGRYNEQFF.

The chain's CDR3 is CASSPVLTGEQYF. In DNA form, the CDR3 reads TGTGCCAGCTCACCTGTATTGACAGGCGAGCAGTACTTC. The V call is TRBV18, the J call TRBJ2-7, with D perhaps TRBD1 (6 bases). Deletions cut 3 bases from V and 6 bases from J, with 12 bases between. The CDR3 length is 13 residues. The germline V gene has CDR1 KGHSH and CDR2 LQKENI.

J is TRBJ2-1 and V is TRBV13; TRBD2 matches at 10 bases. Germline CDR1 is PRHDT and CDR2 is FYEKMQ (reference sequence). V trimming: 0 bases; J trimming: 6 bases; junction bases outside the gene matches: 8. CDR3 length equals 17 residues. This chain's CDR3 is CASSLGMSGRASNEQFF. CDR3 nucleotides: TGTGCCAGCAGCTTAGGGATGAGCGGGAGGGCCTCCAATGAGCAGTTCTTC.

This chain joins TRBV4-3 and TRBJ2-1, with 8 bases lining up with TRBD2. Germline CDR1 and CDR2: LGHNA and YSLEER. V shed 1 base and J 5 bases; nucleotides not matched to a gene: 4. The CDR3 loop spans 15 amino acids. The CDR3 DNA follows: TGCGCCAGCAGCCAAGTAGAGCGGGAGCACAATGAGCAGTTCTTC. Translating gives CASSQVEREHNEQFF.

The V and J genes are TRBV4-1 and TRBJ2-1, with TRBD2 matching over 9 bases. The V and J ends lost 2 bases and 7 bases, in that order; junction bases with no gene match: 9. CDR3 length: 16 amino acids. The germline V gene encodes CDR1 MGHRA and CDR2 YSYEKL. CDR3 protein: CASSQPVGTSRNEQFF. The CDR3 bases are TGCGCCAGCAGCCAACCAGTGGGGACTAGCAGGAATGAGCAGTTCTTC.

The chain couples TRBV30 to TRBJ1-2; D may be TRBD1 (6 bases). CDR1 is GTSNPN, CDR2 SVGIG, per germline (reference sequence). CDR3 length equals 13 residues. The V end lost 0 bases, the J end lost 6 bases, and 11 bases lay between the germline ends. CDR3 DNA: TGTGCCTGGAGTGTACGGACAGAAGATGGCTACACCTTC. Amino acids: CAWSVRTEDGYTF.

The chain couples TRBV30 to TRBJ2-2; maybe TRBD1 (6 bases). V shed 7 bases and J shed 1 base, with 13 bases lying between them. Looked up from germline, CDR1 is GTSNPN and CDR2 is SVGIG (reference sequence). The CDR3 runs to 14 residues. The CDR3 is CAFSTGLNTGELFF. The CDR3 DNA is TGTGCCTTTTCAACAGGGTTGAACACCGGGGAGCTGTTTTTT.

The rearrangement links TRBV6-1 to TRBJ1-1, with D perhaps TRBD1 (5 bases). CDR3 length: 13 amino acids. Germline V CDR1 and CDR2: MNHNS, SASEGT. With 8 bases removed from V and 1 base from J, the gap between germline ends came to 11 bases. The CDR3 nucleotides read TGTGCCAGCTCGTCACAGGAGAACACTGAAGCTTTCTTT. It encodes CASSSQENTEAFF.

This chain connects TRBV6-4 to TRBJ2-7; 9 nucleotides agree with TRBD1. The CDR3 is 16 amino acids. Germline loops: CDR1 MRHNA, CDR2 SNTAGT. V shed 0 bases and J 2 bases; nucleotides not matched to a gene: 5. The CDR3 DNA reads TGTGCCAGCAGTGACTCAGTGGGACAGGGAACCTACGAGCAGTACTTC. It specifies CASSDSVGQGTYEQYF.

The chain links TRBV19 to TRBJ1-6; 10 positions agree with TRBD1. Germline V lookup: CDR1 LNHDA, CDR2 SQIVND (reference sequence). V lost 5 bases, J lost 10 bases, and 5 bases stayed unmatched. This CDR3 is built from 14 residues. CDR3 amino acids: CASSRDRGGSPLHF. The DNA of the CDR3 is TGTGCCAGTAGTCGGGACAGGGGTGGATCACCCCTCCACTTT. The full variable domain, completed using reference TRBV19 and TRBJ1-6, is DGGITQSPKYLFRKEGQNVTLSCEQNLNHDAMYWYRQDPGQGLRLIYYSQIVNDFQKGDIAEGYSVSREKKESFPLTVTSAQKNPTAFYLCASSRDRGGSPLHFGNGTRLTVT.

The rearrangement joins TRBV7-9 to TRBJ2-5; D unresolved. CDR1 SEHNR and CDR2 FQNEAQ come from the germline V gene (reference sequence). Trimming shortened V by 2 bases and J by 3 bases, and 10 bases separated the two germline ends. CDR3 length: 14 residues. The CDR3 region is CASSLSFREETQYF. The CDR3 nucleotides are TGTGCCAGCAGCTTATCATTCCGCGAAGAGACCCAGTACTTC. The complete variable domain, with remaining parts taken from reference TRBV7-9 and TRBJ2-5, reads DTGVSQNPRHKITKRGQNVTFRCDPISEHNRLYWYRQTLGQGPEFLTYFQNEAQLEKSRLLSDRFSAERPKGSFSTLEIQRTEQGDSAMYLCASSLSFREETQYFGPGTRLLVL.

The chain recombines TRBV6-5 with TRBJ1-1; D unresolved. Trimming removed 0 bases at V and 0 bases at J, with 8 bases between. The germline CDR1 and CDR2 sequences are MNHEY and SVGAGI. The CDR3 is 15 amino acids. This CDR3 is CASSYSHTLNTEAFF. CDR3 nucleotides: TGTGCCAGCAGTTACTCGCATACTTTGAACACTGAAGCTTTCTTT.

The genes are TRBV30 and TRBJ1-4; D not resolved. This CDR3 spans 11 amino acids. Trimming pared 0 bases from V and 14 bases from J, leaving 10 bases between. Germline CDR1 and CDR2: GTSNPN and SVGIG (reference sequence). CDR3 bases: TGTGCCTGGAGTGTAGCGGAGAGTCTGTTTTTT. This codes for CAWSVAESLFF.